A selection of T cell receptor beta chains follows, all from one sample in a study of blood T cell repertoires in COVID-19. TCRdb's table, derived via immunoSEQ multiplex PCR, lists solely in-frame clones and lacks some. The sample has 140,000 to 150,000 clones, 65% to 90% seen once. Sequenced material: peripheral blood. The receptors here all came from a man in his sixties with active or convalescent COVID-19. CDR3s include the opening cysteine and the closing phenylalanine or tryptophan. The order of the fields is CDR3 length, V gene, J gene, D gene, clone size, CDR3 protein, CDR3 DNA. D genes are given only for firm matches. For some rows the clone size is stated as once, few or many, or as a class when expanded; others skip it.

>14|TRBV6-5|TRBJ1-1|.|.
CASTETGHYTEAFF
TGTGCCAGCACCGAGACAGGCCATTACACTGAAGCTTTCTTT
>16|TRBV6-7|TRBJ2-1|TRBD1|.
CASSYSDRGQGNEQFF
TGTGCCAGCAGTTACTCCGACAGGGGGCAAGGCAATGAGCAGTTCTTC
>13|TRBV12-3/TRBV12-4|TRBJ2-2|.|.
CASREVRTGELFF
TGTGCCAGCAGGGAGGTACGCACCGGGGAGCTGTTTTTT
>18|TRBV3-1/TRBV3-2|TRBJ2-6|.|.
CASSQAGQLTSGANVLTF
TGTGCCAGCAGCCAAGCCGGACAGCTTACCTCTGGGGCCAACGTCCTGACTTTC
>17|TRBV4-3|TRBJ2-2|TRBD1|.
CASSQGAQGARTGELFF
TGCGCCAGCAGCCAAGGGGCTCAGGGGGCAAGGACCGGGGAGCTGTTTTTT
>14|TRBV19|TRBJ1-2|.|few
CASSTQRGSYGYTF
TGTGCCAGTAGTACACAACGAGGGTCCTATGGCTACACCTTC
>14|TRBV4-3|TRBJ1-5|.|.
CASSPGHSNQPQHF
TGCGCCAGCAGCCCCGGACACTCCAATCAGCCCCAGCATTTT
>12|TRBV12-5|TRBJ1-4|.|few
CASADAGEKLFF
TGTGCTAGTGCCGATGCGGGGGAAAAACTGTTTTTT
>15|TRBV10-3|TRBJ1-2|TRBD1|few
CAISEPGQGAYGYTF
TGTGCCATCAGTGAGCCGGGACAGGGGGCCTATGGCTACACCTTC
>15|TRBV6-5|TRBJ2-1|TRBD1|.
CASRSTGTAYNEQFF
TGTGCCAGCAGGAGTACCGGGACAGCCTACAATGAGCAGTTCTTC
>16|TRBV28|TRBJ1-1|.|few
CASSLVGRGRATEAFF
TGTGCCAGCAGTTTGGTGGGGAGGGGCCGGGCCACTGAAGCTTTCTTT
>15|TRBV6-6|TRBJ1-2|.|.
CASSLRTAANYGYTF
TGTGCCAGCAGTTTACGGACAGCCGCTAACTATGGCTACACCTTC
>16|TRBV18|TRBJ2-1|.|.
CASSPPGRQGIGEQFF
TGTGCCAGCTCACCACCGGGCAGGCAGGGCATTGGTGAGCAGTTCTTC
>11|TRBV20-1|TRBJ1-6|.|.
CSARVGQGLHF
TGCAGTGCTAGAGTGGGTCAGGGGCTCCACTTT
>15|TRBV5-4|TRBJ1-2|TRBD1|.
CASSSPKGGAYGYTF
TGTGCCAGCAGCTCGCCGAAAGGGGGCGCGTATGGCTACACCTTC
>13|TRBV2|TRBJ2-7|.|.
CASSEQEGDEQYF
TGTGCCAGCAGTGAACAGGAAGGCGACGAGCAGTACTTC
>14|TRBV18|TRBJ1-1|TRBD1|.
CASSPGQGFTEAFF
TGTGCCAGCTCACCAGGACAGGGTTTCACTGAAGCTTTCTTT
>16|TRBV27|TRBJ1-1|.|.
CASRHDRRTVNTEAFF
TGTGCCAGCAGGCACGACAGGAGAACGGTGAACACTGAAGCTTTCTTT
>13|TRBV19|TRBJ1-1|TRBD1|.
CASSGQAGTEAFF
TGTGCCAGTAGTGGACAGGCGGGCACTGAAGCTTTCTTT
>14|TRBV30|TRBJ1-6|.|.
CAWSVRGVHSPLHF
TGTGCCTGGAGTGTACGCGGGGTACATTCACCCCTCCACTTT
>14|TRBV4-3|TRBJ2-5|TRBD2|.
CASSRGLAEETQYF
TGCGCCAGCAGCCGCGGACTAGCGGAAGAGACCCAGTACTTC
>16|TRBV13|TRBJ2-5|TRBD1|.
CASSPGTGPNRETQYF
TGTGCCAGCAGCCCAGGGACAGGCCCTAATAGGGAGACCCAGTACTTC
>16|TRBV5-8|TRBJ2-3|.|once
CASSLVGGYGTDTQYF
TGTGCCAGCAGCTTGGTTGGGGGGTACGGCACAGATACGCAGTATTTT
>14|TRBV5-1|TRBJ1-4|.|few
CASSLGGVAEKLFF
TGCGCCAGCAGCTTGGGGGGAGTAGCCGAAAAACTGTTTTTT
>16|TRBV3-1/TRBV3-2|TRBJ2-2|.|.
CASSQDRGGAFGELFF
TGTGCCAGCAGCCAAGATCGTGGGGGGGCTTTCGGGGAGCTGTTTTTT
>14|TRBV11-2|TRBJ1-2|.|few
CASSPLDRNYGYTF
TGTGCCAGCAGCCCCTTGGACAGAAACTATGGCTACACCTTC
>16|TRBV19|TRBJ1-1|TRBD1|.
CASSKTLTGGYTEAFF
TGTGCCAGTAGTAAAACCCTGACAGGGGGCTACACTGAAGCTTTCTTT
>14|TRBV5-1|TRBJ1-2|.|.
CASSLGSQGYGYTF
TGCGCCAGCAGCTTGGGGAGTCAGGGGTATGGCTACACCTTC
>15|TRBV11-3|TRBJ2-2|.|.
CASSLVSSNTGELFF
TGTGCCAGCAGCTTAGTTAGCTCGAACACCGGGGAGCTGTTTTTT
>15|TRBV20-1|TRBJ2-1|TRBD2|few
CSASPGLATINEQFF
TGCAGTGCTAGTCCGGGACTAGCGACGATCAATGAGCAGTTCTTC
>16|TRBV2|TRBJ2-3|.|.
CASSDPINLSTDTQYF
TGTGCCAGCAGTGACCCCATAAACCTAAGCACAGATACGCAGTATTTT
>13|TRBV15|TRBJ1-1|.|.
CATSSNRVTEAFF
TGTGCCACCAGCAGCAACAGGGTCACTGAAGCTTTCTTT